Listed here are 27 T cell receptor beta chains from one sample, sequenced in a study of patients and donors after allogeneic stem cell transplantation. TCRdb processed the RT-PCR reads anew with MiXCR; each CDR3 protein has one entry. The table has over 5,500 distinct CDR3 sequences, roughly 13% seen once. The specimen sequenced was blood, either unsorted or a sorted T cell fraction (not recorded which). The receptor source for this set is a human donor who was either an allogeneic HSCT recipient or a stem cell or donor lymphocyte infusion donor (not recorded which). It is not recorded whose cells these are; they may come from a transplant donor.

The genes are TRBV2 and TRBJ2-7, with 7 bases lining up with TRBD1. There are 13 residues in the CDR3. Germline CDR1 reads SNHLY; CDR2 reads FYNNEI. J was trimmed by 6 bases and V by 3 bases; bases with no gene match: 5. CDR3 nucleotides: TGTGCCAGCAGTGATCTGGCAGGGGGCGAGCAGTACGTC. It specifies CASSDLAGGEQYV.

This clonotype has just a few counts. The V call is TRBV7-9, the J call TRBJ1-1; weak D call: TRBD1 (5 bases). Trimming removed 5 bases at V and 1 base at J, with 11 bases between. Germline values: CDR1 SEHNR, CDR2 FQNEAQ (reference sequence). The CDR3 is made up of 14 amino acids. This chain's CDR3 is CASSMTVANTEAFF. The CDR3 DNA is TGTGCCAGCAGCATGACAGTAGCGAACACTGAAGCTTTCTTT.

This clonotype has a count of ten or more. The J gene is TRBJ2-7, the V gene TRBV9; tentative D call: TRBD2 (6 bases). The CDR3 consists of 13 residues. Trimming shortened V by 0 bases and J by 4 bases, and 8 bases separated the two germline ends. Per germline, CDR1 SGDLS and CDR2 YYNGEE. The DNA for the CDR3 is TGTGCCAGCAGCGTAGGACTAGAATACGAGCAGTACTTC. It translates to CASSVGLEYEQYF.

This clonotype has a count of ten or more. This chain uses TRBV11-3 with TRBJ2-3, with 9 bases identical to TRBD1. Losses at the gene ends were 5 bases for V and 11 bases for J; bases not matched to a gene: 20. The CDR3 spans 17 residues. In germline, CDR1 is SGHNT, CDR2 YENEEA. The CDR3 is CASSLGSGGQGPLGQYF. CDR3 in DNA: TGTGCCAGCAGCCTCGGTTCCGGAGGACAGGGGCCGCTAGGGCAGTATTTT.

This clonotype occurred a few times. The chain joins TRBV7-9 to TRBJ2-7; no clear D. CDR1 SEHNR and CDR2 FQNEAQ come from the germline V gene (reference sequence). V lost 10 bases to trimming and J lost 0 bases, with 13 bases between them. This CDR3 is 13 amino acids long. The CDR3 sequence is CATTPTNSYEQYV. The DNA of the CDR3 is TGTGCCACTACCCCTACGAACTCCTACGAGCAGTACGTC.

This clonotype was recorded many times. The rearrangement uses TRBV29-1 and TRBJ1-2; D unresolved. V lost 4 bases to trimming and J lost 4 bases, with 10 bases between them. This CDR3 is built from 12 residues. CDR1 and CDR2 (germline): SQVTM, ANQGSEA. The CDR3 bases are TGCAGCGTTGTTTCTCGGACCTATGGCTACACCTTC. Translating it yields CSVVSRTYGYTF.

This clonotype was detected many times. J is TRBJ2-1 and V is TRBV20-1, with a weak D call TRBD2 (5 bases). Germline CDR1 reads DFQATT; CDR2 reads SNEGSKA (reference sequence). With 2 bases removed from V and 2 bases from J, the gap between germline ends came to 10 bases. The CDR3 spans 14 residues. Here the CDR3 DNA reads TGCAGTGCTAGACGAGGGATCACCTACAATGAGCAGTTCTTC. This codes for CSARRGITYNEQFF.

The chain is built from TRBV12-3 or TRBV12-4 and TRBJ1-5; 7 bases map to TRBD1. This CDR3 contains 13 residues. Germline trimming cut 4 bases from V and 9 bases from J; bases unmatched to any gene: 6. CDR3 nucleotides: TGTGCCAGCAGTTCGGACAGGTTGGGGCCCCAGCATTTT. Its translation: CASSSDRLGPQHF.

This clonotype was counted ten times or more. The chain employs TRBV7-9 and TRBJ2-5; no clear D gene. The CDR3 consists of 14 residues. V lost 7 bases and J 5 bases, leaving 17 bases between the germline ends. Germline assignment: CDR1 SEHNR and CDR2 FQNEAQ (reference sequence). CDR3 DNA: TGTGCCAGCACCACGGGTGACTCCGTGGAGACCCAGTACTTC. Its translation: CASTTGDSVETQYF. The variable domain in full, with the rest retrieved from reference TRBV7-9 and TRBJ2-5, is DTGVSQNPRHKITKRGQNVTFRCDPISEHNRLYWYRQTLGQGPEFLTYFQNEAQLEKSRLLSDRFSAERPKGSFSTLEIQRTEQGDSAMYLCASTTGDSVETQYFGPGTRLLVL.

This clonotype has just a few counts. The chain has TRBV5-1 and TRBJ2-1, with 7 bases fitting TRBD1. This CDR3 has 15 residues. The J segment lost 7 bases and the V segment lost 4 bases, leaving 11 bases of the junction unmatched. Germline V gives CDR1 SGHRS, CDR2 YFSETQ. CDR3 sequence (DNA): TGCGCCAGCAGCATACGGGACAGCCCTGGGAATGAGCAGTTCTTC. Its protein is CASSIRDSPGNEQFF.

This clonotype was counted many times. The chain recombines TRBV7-9 with TRBJ1-1; weak D call: TRBD1 (5 bases). The CDR3 covers 15 residues. From germline, CDR1 is SEHNR and CDR2 FQNEAQ (reference sequence). V was pared by 6 bases and J by 6 bases, with 20 bases between. CDR3 region: CASRSLGHPMAEAFF. CDR3 in DNA: TGTGCCAGCAGATCCCTCGGACACCCGATGGCTGAAGCTTTCTTT. Together with reference TRBV7-9 and TRBJ1-1, the CDR3 gives the full variable domain: DTGVSQNPRHKITKRGQNVTFRCDPISEHNRLYWYRQTLGQGPEFLTYFQNEAQLEKSRLLSDRFSAERPKGSFSTLEIQRTEQGDSAMYLCASRSLGHPMAEAFFGQGTRLTVV.

This clonotype was recorded many times. Here the CDR3 DNA reads TGTGCCAGCAGCTTATGGGGCAATGAGCAGTTCTTC. Its protein is CASSLWGNEQFF. This sequence joins TRBV7-9 and TRBJ2-1; no clear D gene. The CDR3 loop spans 12 amino acids. V lost 2 bases to trimming and J lost 6 bases, with 5 bases between them. Germline-derived CDR1 and CDR2 are SEHNR and FQNEAQ (reference sequence).

This clonotype occurred many times. This chain joins TRBV28 and TRBJ2-2; TRBD2 matches at 8 bases. CDR1 is MDHEN and CDR2 is SYDVKM in the germline V gene. CDR3 length: 17 residues. J gave up 1 base and V 5 bases, and 9 bases lay outside the gene matches. CDR3 DNA: TGTGCCAGCAGTCCACCCGCGGGGGGAGGGAACACCGGGGAGCTGTTTTTT. Its translation is CASSPPAGGGNTGELFF.

Concerning this clonotype: At one end the junction does not follow the germline gene, possibly because of a read error. V usage is TRBV19 and J usage is TRBJ1-2; 10 bases are shared with TRBD1. The CDR3 runs 13 residues. Germline assignment: CDR1 LNHDA and CDR2 SQIVND (reference sequence). Here the CDR3 DNA reads TGTGCCAGTAGTCCGATGACAGGGGGCTTGGAGTACTTC. This translates into CASSPMTGGLEYF.

The chain joins TRBV6-6 to TRBJ2-3, with D perhaps matching TRBD2 (5 bases). Germline CDR1 MNHNY, CDR2 SVGAGI (reference sequence). The CDR3 is made up of 15 amino acids. Between the trimmed V and J ends, which lost 9 bases and 0 bases, there was a span of 16 bases. CDR3 sequence reads: CASLSVDSSTDTQYF. CDR3 bases: TGTGCCAGTCTTTCGGTGGACTCTAGCACAGATACGCAGTATTTT.

This clonotype was detected only a few times. This sequence joins TRBV3-1 and TRBJ1-6; D is possibly TRBD1 (5 bases). The CDR3 has 17 amino acids. The germline V gene has CDR1 LGHDT and CDR2 YNNKEL (reference sequence). V lost 4 bases, J lost 4 bases, and 17 bases lay in between. The CDR3 loop reads CASSPNQGSVYNSPLHF. CDR3 DNA: TGTGCCAGCAGCCCAAATCAGGGAAGTGTATATAATTCACCCCTCCACTTT. Filled out from reference TRBV3-1 and TRBJ1-6, the complete variable domain reads DTAVSQTPKYLVTQMGNDKSIKCEQNLGHDTMYWYKQDSKKFLKIMFSYNNKELIINETVPNRFSPKSPDKAHLNLHINSLELGDSAVYFCASSPNQGSVYNSPLHFGNGTRLTVT.

This clonotype occurred a few times. The V gene is TRBV7-2, the J gene TRBJ2-3; D gene unclear. Deletions cut 6 bases from V and 0 bases from J, with 7 bases between. The CDR3 totals 13 residues. CDR1 and CDR2 (germline): SGHTA, FQGNSA. CDR3 sequence reads: CASSLGSTDTQYF. CDR3 nucleotides: TGTGCCAGCAGTCTGGGAAGCACAGATACGCAGTATTTT. Variable domain in full (rest from reference TRBV7-2 and TRBJ2-3): GAGVSQSPSNKVTEKGKDVELRCDPISGHTALYWYRQSLGQGLEFLIYFQGNSAPDKSGLPSDRFSAERTGGSVSTLTIQRTQQEDSAVYLCASSLGSTDTQYFGPGTRLTVL.

This clonotype has a count of ten or more. The chain's CDR3 is CASSAIRPQTYNEQFF. For the CDR3, the DNA is TGTGCCAGCAGCGCTATCCGACCGCAGACCTACAATGAGCAGTTCTTC. The chain uses TRBV7-2 and TRBJ2-1; D remains unclear. Germline assignment: CDR1 SGHTA and CDR2 FQGNSA. V shed 5 bases and J shed 2 bases, with 16 bases lying between them. The CDR3 runs to 16 residues.

This clonotype was recorded a few times. J is TRBJ2-3 and V is TRBV4-1; 11 nucleotides align to TRBD2. Germline V CDR1 and CDR2: MGHRA, YSYEKL. V dropped 4 bases and J dropped 5; count of bases not matched to a gene: 14. The CDR3 extends over 18 amino acids. DNA for the CDR3: TGCGCCAGCAGCCGGGAAGCACTAGCGGGAGCCGAAGGAGATACGCAGTATTTT. It translates to CASSREALAGAEGDTQYF.

This clonotype was recorded a few times. This chain uses TRBV5-6 with TRBJ2-2; D ambiguous. The CDR3 loop spans 14 amino acids. Germline V gene sequence: CDR1 SGHDT, CDR2 YYEEEE. Between the trimmed V and J ends, which lost 3 bases and 5 bases, there was a span of 11 bases. Here the CDR3 DNA reads TGTGCCAGCAGCTGGCCGTATGTTACCGGGGAGCTGTTTTTT. As protein: CASSWPYVTGELFF.

This clonotype turned up a few times. This chain joins TRBV7-9 and TRBJ2-1; D possibly corresponds to TRBD2 (5 bases). The CDR3 has 11 residues. V lost 7 bases and J 8 bases, leaving 9 bases between the germline ends. Germline V gives CDR1 SEHNR, CDR2 FQNEAQ (reference sequence). The CDR3 sequence: CASILGDEQFF. In DNA, the CDR3 is TGTGCCAGCATCCTCGGGGATGAGCAGTTCTTC.

This clonotype was seen repeatedly, ten times or more. This rearrangement joins TRBV7-9 to TRBJ1-2; D remains ambiguous. CDR1 and CDR2 from the germline V gene are SEHNR and FQNEAQ (reference sequence). V lost 3 bases to trimming and J lost 7 bases, with 15 bases between them. The CDR3 spans 14 residues. CDR3 sequence: CASSLGSGEGGYTF. The DNA of the CDR3 is TGTGCCAGCAGCTTGGGATCCGGGGAGGGTGGCTACACCTTC.

The table lists this clonotype with many counts. The chain links TRBV12-3 or TRBV12-4 to TRBJ1-5, with D uncertain. The germline V and J ends were trimmed by 3 bases and 0 bases, with 9 bases remaining between them. The length of the CDR3 is 15 residues. In DNA, the CDR3 is TGTGCCAGCAGTTTTCGGGGTTATAGCAATCAGCCCCAGCATTTT. Protein product: CASSFRGYSNQPQHF.

This clonotype was found many times. The chain uses TRBV7-9 and TRBJ1-5; D call uncertain. The CDR3 loop spans 12 amino acids. Germline values: CDR1 SEHNR, CDR2 FQNEAQ (reference sequence). Deletions cut 1 base from V and 5 bases from J, with 3 bases between. The chain's CDR3 is CASSLGDQPQHF. In DNA, the CDR3 is TGTGCCAGCAGCTTAGGTGATCAGCCCCAGCATTTT.

The sample holds many counts of this clonotype. The rearrangement joins TRBV7-3 to TRBJ1-4, with D uncertain. Trimming shortened V by 5 bases and J by 5 bases, and 15 bases separated the two germline ends. Germline lookup yields CDR1 SGHTA and CDR2 FQGTGA. The CDR3 is 15 amino acids. CDR3 amino acids: CASSPVPDSNEKLFF. The CDR3 DNA follows: TGTGCCAGCAGCCCTGTCCCAGACTCGAATGAAAAACTGTTTTTT.

V usage is TRBV6-2 or TRBV6-3 and J usage is TRBJ1-2, with D possibly matching TRBD1 (6 bases). V lost 8 bases and J 8 bases, leaving 15 bases between the germline ends. Germline CDR1 MNHEY, CDR2 SVGEGT. The CDR3 runs to 12 residues. In DNA, the CDR3 is TGTGCCAGCCGGACAGACGTGGGGGGCTACACCTTC. It encodes CASRTDVGGYTF.

The genes are TRBV11-3 and TRBJ2-5; D not certain. The CDR3 is made up of 11 amino acids. V was shortened by 1 base and J by 5 bases, with 2 bases between the two germline ends. Per germline, CDR1 SGHNT and CDR2 YENEEA. CDR3 amino acids: CASSLGETQYF. In DNA form, the CDR3 reads TGTGCCAGCAGCTTAGGGGAGACCCAGTACTTC.